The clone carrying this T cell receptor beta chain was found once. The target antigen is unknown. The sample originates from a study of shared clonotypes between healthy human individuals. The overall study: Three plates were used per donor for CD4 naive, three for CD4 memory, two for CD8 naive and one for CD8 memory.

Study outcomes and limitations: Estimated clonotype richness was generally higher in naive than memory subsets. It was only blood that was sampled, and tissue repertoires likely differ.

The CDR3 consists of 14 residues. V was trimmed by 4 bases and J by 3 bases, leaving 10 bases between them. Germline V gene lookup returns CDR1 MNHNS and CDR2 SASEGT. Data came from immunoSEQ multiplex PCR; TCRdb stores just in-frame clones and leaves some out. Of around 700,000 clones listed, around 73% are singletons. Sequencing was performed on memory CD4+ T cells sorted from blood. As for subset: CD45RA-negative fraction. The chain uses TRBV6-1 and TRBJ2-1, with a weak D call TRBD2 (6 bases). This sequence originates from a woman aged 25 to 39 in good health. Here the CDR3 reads CASSVWRDYNEQFF. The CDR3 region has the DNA TGTGCCAGCAGTGTCTGGCGGGACTACAATGAGCAGTTCTTC.